This T cell receptor (beta chain) was sequenced during a study of T-cell reconstitution after alpha-beta-depleted transplantation in children. Study-wide findings and caveats: Fresh T-cell production supplied most of the T-cell counts and diversity seen one year after transplant.

The CDR3 spans 12 residues. V lost 5 bases, J lost 5 bases, and 2 bases stayed unmatched. Germline CDR1 DFQATT, CDR2 SNEGSKA (reference sequence). In this sample, this clonotype turned up many times. Its antigen is unidentified. As it was prepared, the TCRbeta library received unique molecular identifiers. One entry per CDR3 protein, called by TCRdb with MiXCR from the PCR reads. The top ten hold roughly 2.6% of the sample, which has almost 250,000 distinct CDR3 sequences, about 23% seen once. The specimen comprised PBMCs, sampled before TCRalphabeta/CD19-depleted stem cell transplant. The chain couples TRBV20-1 to TRBJ2-5; 10 positions agree with TRBD2. The receptor's source is a girl between 2 and 10 years old with Fanconi anemia, due to receive a stem cell transplant. CDR3 region: CSASTSGETQYF. DNA of the CDR3: TGCAGTGCTTCGACTAGCGGGGAGACCCAGTACTTC.